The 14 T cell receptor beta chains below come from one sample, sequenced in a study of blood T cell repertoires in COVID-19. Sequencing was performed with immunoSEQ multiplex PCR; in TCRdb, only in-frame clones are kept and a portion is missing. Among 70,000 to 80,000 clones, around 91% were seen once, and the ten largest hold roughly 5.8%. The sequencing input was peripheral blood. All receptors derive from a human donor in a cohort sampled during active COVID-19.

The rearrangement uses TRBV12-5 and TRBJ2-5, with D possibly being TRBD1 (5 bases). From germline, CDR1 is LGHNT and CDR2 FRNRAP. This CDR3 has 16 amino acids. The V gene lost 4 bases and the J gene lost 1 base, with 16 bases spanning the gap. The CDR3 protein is CASGWGTIRAQETQYF. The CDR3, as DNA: TGTGCTAGTGGTTGGGGCACTATCAGGGCCCAAGAGACCCAGTACTTC.

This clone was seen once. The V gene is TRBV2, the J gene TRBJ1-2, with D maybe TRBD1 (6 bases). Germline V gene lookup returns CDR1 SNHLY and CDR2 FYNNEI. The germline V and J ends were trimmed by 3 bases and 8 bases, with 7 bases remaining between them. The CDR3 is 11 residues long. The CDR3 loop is CASSDRGGYTF. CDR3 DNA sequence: TGTGCCAGCAGTGACAGGGGAGGCTACACCTTC.

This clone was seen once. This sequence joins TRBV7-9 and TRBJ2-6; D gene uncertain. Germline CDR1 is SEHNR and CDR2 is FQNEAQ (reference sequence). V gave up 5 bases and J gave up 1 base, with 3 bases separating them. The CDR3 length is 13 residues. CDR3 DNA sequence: TGTGCCAGCAGCCAATCTGGGGCCAACGTCCTGACTTTC. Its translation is CASSQSGANVLTF.

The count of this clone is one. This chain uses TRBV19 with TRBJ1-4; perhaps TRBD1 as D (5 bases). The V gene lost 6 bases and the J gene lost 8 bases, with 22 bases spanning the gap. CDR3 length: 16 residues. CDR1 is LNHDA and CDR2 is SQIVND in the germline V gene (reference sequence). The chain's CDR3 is CASSSGGRVEEEKLFF. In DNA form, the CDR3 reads TGTGCCAGTAGCTCCGGGGGGAGGGTAGAGGAGGAAAAACTGTTTTTT.

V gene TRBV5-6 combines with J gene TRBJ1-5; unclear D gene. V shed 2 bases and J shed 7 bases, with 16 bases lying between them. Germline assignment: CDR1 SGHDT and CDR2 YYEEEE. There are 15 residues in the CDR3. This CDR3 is CASSFFSGVNQPQHF. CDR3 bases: TGTGCCAGCAGCTTTTTCTCCGGGGTAAACCAGCCCCAGCATTTT.

The CDR3 sequence is CASSTGQVEYGYTF. The DNA of the CDR3 is TGCGCCAGCAGCACCGGACAGGTCGAGTATGGCTACACCTTC. The rearrangement joins TRBV5-1 to TRBJ1-2, with 7 nucleotides matching TRBD1. The V gene end was trimmed by 4 bases and the J gene end by 5 bases; junction bases not matched to a gene: 8. This CDR3 has 14 amino acids. Per the germline V gene, CDR1 is SGHRS and CDR2 is YFSETQ.

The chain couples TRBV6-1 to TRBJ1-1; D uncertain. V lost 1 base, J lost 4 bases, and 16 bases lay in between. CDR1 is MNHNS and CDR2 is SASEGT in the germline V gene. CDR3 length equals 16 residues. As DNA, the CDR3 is TGTGCCAGCAGTGAAGAGGCGGTTGCACCGGTCACTGAAGCTTTCTTT. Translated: CASSEEAVAPVTEAFF.

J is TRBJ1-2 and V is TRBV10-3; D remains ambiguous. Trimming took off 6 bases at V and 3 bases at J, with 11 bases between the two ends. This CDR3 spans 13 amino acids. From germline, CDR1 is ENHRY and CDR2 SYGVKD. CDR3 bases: TGTGCCATCAGGAGAGAGGTACACTATGGCTACACCTTC. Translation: CAIRREVHYGYTF.

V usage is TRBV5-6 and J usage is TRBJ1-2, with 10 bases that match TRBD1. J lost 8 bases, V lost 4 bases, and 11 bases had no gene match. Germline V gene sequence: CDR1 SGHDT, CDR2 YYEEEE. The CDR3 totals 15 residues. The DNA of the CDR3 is TGTGCCAGCAGCGGAACCTTGACAGGGGGCGAGGGCTACACCTTC. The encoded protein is CASSGTLTGGEGYTF.

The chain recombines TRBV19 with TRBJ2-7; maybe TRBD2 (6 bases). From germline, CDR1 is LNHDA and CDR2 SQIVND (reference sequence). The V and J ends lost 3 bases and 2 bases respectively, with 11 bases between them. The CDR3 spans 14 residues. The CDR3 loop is CASSILGRPYEQYF. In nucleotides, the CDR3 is TGTGCCAGTAGTATCCTCGGGAGACCCTACGAGCAGTACTTC.

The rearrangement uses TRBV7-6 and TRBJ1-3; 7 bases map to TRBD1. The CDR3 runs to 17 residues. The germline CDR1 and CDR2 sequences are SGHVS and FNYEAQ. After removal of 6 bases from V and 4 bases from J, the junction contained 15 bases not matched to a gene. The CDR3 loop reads CASRATGEVFGGNTIYF. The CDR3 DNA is TGTGCCAGCAGGGCTACAGGGGAAGTCTTTGGGGGAAACACCATATATTTT.

The CDR3 sequence: CASSEFQGNTEAFF. The CDR3 DNA reads TGTGCCAGCAGTGAATTTCAGGGGAACACTGAAGCTTTCTTT. V gene TRBV2 combines with J gene TRBJ1-1, with D possibly TRBD1 on 5 matching bases. The V and J ends lost 2 bases and 1 base respectively, with 8 bases between them. The CDR3 is made up of 14 amino acids. Germline CDR1 and CDR2: SNHLY and FYNNEI.

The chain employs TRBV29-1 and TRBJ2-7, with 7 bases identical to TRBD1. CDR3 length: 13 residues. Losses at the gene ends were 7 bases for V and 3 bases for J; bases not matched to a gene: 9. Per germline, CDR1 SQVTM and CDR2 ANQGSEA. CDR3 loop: CSAADRRNYEQYF. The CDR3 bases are TGCAGCGCCGCGGACAGGCGAAACTACGAGCAGTACTTC.

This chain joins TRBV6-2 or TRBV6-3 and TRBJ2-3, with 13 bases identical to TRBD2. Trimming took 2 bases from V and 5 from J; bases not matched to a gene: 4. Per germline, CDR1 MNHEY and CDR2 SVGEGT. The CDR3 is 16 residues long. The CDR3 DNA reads TGTGCCAGCAGTTACACTAGCGGGGGGGCCAAAGATACGCAGTATTTT. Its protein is CASSYTSGGAKDTQYF.